The 7 T cell receptor beta chains below come from one sample, sequenced in a study of blood T cell repertoires in COVID-19 (dated by TCRdb to the early 2020s). The library was made by the immunoSEQ multiplex PCR assay. Entries here come from immuneACCESS through TCRdb and include only in-frame sequences with V and J called. Some clones fail to appear in such tables; in the studies checked, an unresolved V gene covers under half of the shortfall, and the cause of the remainder is unknown. For this sample the table gives 150,000 to 200,000 clones, of which around four fifths were detected only once. More than 12% of the sample belongs to the ten largest clones. The sample was peripheral blood. Every receptor here comes from a woman in her 70s with COVID-19, enrolled during active disease.

The chain combines TRBV30 with TRBJ1-1; perhaps TRBD1 as D (6 bases). The CDR3 runs to 15 residues. Trimming shortened V by 1 base and J by 5 bases, and 17 bases separated the two germline ends. Germline loops: CDR1 GTSNPN, CDR2 SVGIG (reference sequence). As DNA, the CDR3 is TGTGCCTGGAGTGAATTATTAGGACAGACAACTGAAGCTTTCTTT. Translated: CAWSELLGQTTEAFF.

This chain links TRBV30 with TRBJ2-1; 8 positions match TRBD2. Trimming took 3 bases from V and 4 from J; bases not matched to a gene: 11. CDR3 size: 16 residues. Germline V gives CDR1 GTSNPN, CDR2 SVGIG (reference sequence). The CDR3: CAWSRPWVAGYNEQFF. The CDR3 nucleotides read TGTGCCTGGAGCCGACCGTGGGTAGCGGGGTACAATGAGCAGTTCTTC.

The CDR3 reads CASSRQGRKLFF. The CDR3 nucleotides are TGTGCCAGCAGTCGACAGGGTAGGAAACTGTTTTTT. The chain recombines TRBV6-5 with TRBJ1-4; 7 positions agree with TRBD1. The CDR3 runs 12 residues. Germline loops: CDR1 MNHEY, CDR2 SVGAGI. V lost 5 bases, J lost 11 bases, and 5 bases stayed unmatched.

The V gene is TRBV7-9, the J gene TRBJ2-6; maybe TRBD1 (5 bases). The length of the CDR3 is 16 residues. CDR1 and CDR2 (germline): SEHNR, FQNEAQ (reference sequence). Trimming left V 5 bases short and J 0 bases short, with 11 bases between. In DNA form, the CDR3 reads TGTGCCAGCAGCCCTGGGGCTGTCTCTGGGGCCAACGTCCTGACTTTC. It specifies CASSPGAVSGANVLTF.

This sequence joins TRBV30 and TRBJ1-1; TRBD1 is a possible D gene (6 bases). The CDR3 is made up of 11 amino acids. The germline V gene encodes CDR1 GTSNPN and CDR2 SVGIG (reference sequence). The ends were cut back, 8 bases at V and 7 bases at J, with 14 bases in the middle. The CDR3 sequence: CAGGKGDEAFF. CDR3 nucleotide sequence: TGTGCCGGGGGAAAGGGGGATGAAGCTTTCTTT.

The V and J genes are TRBV2 and TRBJ1-5; no definite D call. Germline V gene data show CDR1 as SNHLY and CDR2 as FYNNEI. Trimming removed 6 bases from V and 0 bases from J, with 12 bases in between. CDR3 length: 15 amino acids. CDR3 amino acids: CASRNGAVSNQPQHF. For the CDR3, the DNA is TGTGCCAGCAGGAACGGAGCCGTTAGCAATCAGCCCCAGCATTTT.

The rearrangement uses TRBV27 and TRBJ2-7; the D gene is possibly TRBD2 (5 bases). V was shortened by 2 bases and J by 2 bases, with 10 bases between the two germline ends. The CDR3 runs 14 residues. Germline CDR1 MNHEY, CDR2 SMNVEV (reference sequence). The CDR3 region is CASSLIREAYEQYF. The DNA of the CDR3 is TGTGCCAGCAGTTTAATACGGGAAGCCTACGAGCAGTACTTC.